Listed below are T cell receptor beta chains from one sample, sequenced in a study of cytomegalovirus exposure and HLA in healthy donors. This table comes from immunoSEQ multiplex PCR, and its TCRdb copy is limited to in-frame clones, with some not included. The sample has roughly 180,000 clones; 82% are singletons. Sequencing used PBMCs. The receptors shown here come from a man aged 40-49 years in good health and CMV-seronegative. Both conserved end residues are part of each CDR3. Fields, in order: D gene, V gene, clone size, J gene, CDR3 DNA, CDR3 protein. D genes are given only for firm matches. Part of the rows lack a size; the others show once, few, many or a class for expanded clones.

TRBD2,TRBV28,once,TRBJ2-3,TGTGCCAGCAGTTTCCTAGCGGGAGGGCCGATTCAGACAGATACGCAGTATTTT,CASSFLAGGPIQTDTQYF
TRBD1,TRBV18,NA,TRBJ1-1,TGTGCCAGCTCACCGGGACAGGGTATCCCCCTGAACACTGAAGCTTTCTTT,CASSPGQGIPLNTEAFF
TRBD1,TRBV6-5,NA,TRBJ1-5,TGTGCCAGCAGTTCCGTCACAGGGGGTGGTCAGCCCCAGCATTTT,CASSSVTGGGQPQHF
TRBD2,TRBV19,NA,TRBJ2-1,TGTGCCAGTAGACCCGGACTAGCGGGGGCCCTGGGCTCCTACAATGAGCAGTTCTTC,CASRPGLAGALGSYNEQFF
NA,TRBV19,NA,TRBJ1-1,TGTGCCAGTAGTAAAGGGGGGGCCGAAGCTTTCTTT,CASSKGGAEAFF
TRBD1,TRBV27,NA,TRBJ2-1,TGTGCCAGCAGTTCCAGACCACCGGGACAGGGGTTCGATGAGCAGTTCTTC,CASSSRPPGQGFDEQFF
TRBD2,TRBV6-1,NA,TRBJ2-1,TGTGCCAGCAGTGGGACTAGCGGGATGATGGGGATATACAATGAGCAGTTCTTC,CASSGTSGMMGIYNEQFF
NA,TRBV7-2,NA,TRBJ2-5,TGTGCCAGCAGCTTAGAACAGGGCGAAACCCAGTACTTC,CASSLEQGETQYF
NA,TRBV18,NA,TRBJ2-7,TGTGCCAGCTCCCCGGGGAGGACCTACGAGCAGTACTTC,CASSPGRTYEQYF
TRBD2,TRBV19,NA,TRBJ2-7,TGTGCCGATCCAGCCCCCCCTAGCGGGGGGTACTACGAGCAGTACTTC,CADPAPPSGGYYEQYF
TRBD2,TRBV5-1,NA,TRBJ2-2,TGCGCCAGCAGCTTGGGAGCGGGAGGTTCCGGGGAGCTGTTTTTT,CASSLGAGGSGELFF
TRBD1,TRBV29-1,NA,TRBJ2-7,TGCAGCGTCGGAACCGGGACAGGGGTCCACGAGCAGTACTTC,CSVGTGTGVHEQYF
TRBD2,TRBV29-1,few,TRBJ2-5,TGCAGCGCTAGCGGAATCCACAGGGAGACCCAGTACTTC,CSASGIHRETQYF
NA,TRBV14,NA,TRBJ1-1,TGTGCCAGCAGCCAGCGAACAGGGACGGGCACTGAAGCTTTCTTT,CASSQRTGTGTEAFF
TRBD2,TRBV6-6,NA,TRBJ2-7,TGTGCCAGCAGCCTTCTAGCGGGAGGGACCAACGAGCAGTACTTC,CASSLLAGGTNEQYF
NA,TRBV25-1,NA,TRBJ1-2,TGTGCCAGCACGAAGAGCAAGGGACGGGGAGGGAGCTACACCTTC,CASTKSKGRGGSYTF
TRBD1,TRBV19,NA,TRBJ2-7,TGTGCCAGTAGTGCGGGACAGGGTTATGGAACCCACGAGCAGTACTTC,CASSAGQGYGTHEQYF
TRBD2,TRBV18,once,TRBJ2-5,TGTGCCAGCTCACGAATGGGACTAGCGGCCGAGAGGGAGACCCAGTACTTC,CASSRMGLAAERETQYF
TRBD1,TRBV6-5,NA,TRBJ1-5,TGTGCCAGCAGGCCGACAGGGTATAGCAATCAGCCCCAGCATTTT,CASRPTGYSNQPQHF
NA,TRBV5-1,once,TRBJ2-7,TGCGCCAGCAGCTTGGATCCGGGGTCCCCCTACGAGCAGTACTTC,CASSLDPGSPYEQYF
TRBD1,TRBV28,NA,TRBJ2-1,TGTGCCAGCAGCTCCCCCGGGACAGGGTTGAATGAGCAGTTCTTC,CASSSPGTGLNEQFF
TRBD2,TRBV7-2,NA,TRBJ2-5,TGTGCCAGCAGCTTAGGCTTCCTAGCGGGGCTTGTGGAGACCCAGTACTTC,CASSLGFLAGLVETQYF
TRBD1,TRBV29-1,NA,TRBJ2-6,TGCAGCGTTGGGGACAGGGGGACAGGGGCCAACGTCCTGACTTTC,CSVGDRGTGANVLTF
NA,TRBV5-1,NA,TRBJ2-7,TGCGCCAGCAGCTTTGACTCTTACTCCTACGAGCAGTACTTC,CASSFDSYSYEQYF
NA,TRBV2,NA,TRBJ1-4,TGTGCCAGCAACGAACAGGGCGCAACTAATGAAAAACTGTTTTTT,CASNEQGATNEKLFF
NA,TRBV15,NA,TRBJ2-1,TGTGCCACCAGCAGAGATCTTAGTAGAGCGGCGAATGAGCAGTTCTTC,CATSRDLSRAANEQFF
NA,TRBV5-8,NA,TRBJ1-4,TGTGCCAGCAGCTTGGCCACGACTTCTGCAACTAATGAAAAACTGTTTTTT,CASSLATTSATNEKLFF
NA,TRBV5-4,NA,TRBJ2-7,TGTGCCAGCAGCTTGAGCCAGGCGTACGAGCAGTACTTC,CASSLSQAYEQYF
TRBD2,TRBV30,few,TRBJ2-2,TGTGCCTGGAGTGTACTAGCGGGAGTGAACACCGGGGAGCTGTTTTTT,CAWSVLAGVNTGELFF
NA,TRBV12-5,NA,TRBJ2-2,TGTGCTAGTGCACTGGGGGCTAACACCGGGGAGCTGTTTTTT,CASALGANTGELFF
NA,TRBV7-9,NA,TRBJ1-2,TGTGCCAGCAGCTTAGCGACATCCTATGGCTACACCTTC,CASSLATSYGYTF
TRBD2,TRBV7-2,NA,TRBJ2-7,TGTGCCAGCAGCCAGCGGGAGGGCCAAGGGTACGAGCAGTACTTC,CASSQREGQGYEQYF
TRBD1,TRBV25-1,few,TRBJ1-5,TGTGCCAGCAGTGAAGGTGGGACAGCAAATCAGCCCCAGCATTTT,CASSEGGTANQPQHF
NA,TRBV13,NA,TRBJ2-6,TGTGCCAGCAGCTTAGGGGCGGGACTCTCTGGGGCCAACGTCCTGACTTTC,CASSLGAGLSGANVLTF
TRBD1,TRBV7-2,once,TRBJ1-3,TGTGCCAGCAGCTTAAGGGGGCGGTTAGGAAACACCATATATTTT,CASSLRGRLGNTIYF
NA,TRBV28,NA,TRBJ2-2,TGTGCCAGCAGTTTTAACTGGCAGGGCCCGAACACCGGGGAGCTGTTTTTT,CASSFNWQGPNTGELFF
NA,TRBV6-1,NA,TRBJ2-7,TGTGCCAGCAGTTCAGCGGCCGGCTACGAGCAGTACTTC,CASSSAAGYEQYF
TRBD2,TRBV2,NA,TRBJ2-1,TGTGCCAGCAGTATAGCGGGAAGAGCCGAGAATGAGCAGTTCTTC,CASSIAGRAENEQFF
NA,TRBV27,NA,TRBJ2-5,TGTGCCAGCAGTCCAAACTCCAGGGTGGGAGAGACCCAGTACTTC,CASSPNSRVGETQYF
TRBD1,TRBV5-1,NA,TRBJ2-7,TGCGCCAGCAGCTTGTCTAGACAGGGGGCGGGGGAGCAGTACTTC,CASSLSRQGAGEQYF
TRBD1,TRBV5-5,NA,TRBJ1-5,TGTGCCAGCAGCCTCCTGACAGGGGGTAATCAGCCCCAGCATTTT,CASSLLTGGNQPQHF
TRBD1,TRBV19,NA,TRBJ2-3,TGTGCCAGTACCCTCCGGGACAGTCTCACAGATACGCAGTATTTT,CASTLRDSLTDTQYF
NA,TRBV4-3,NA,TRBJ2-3,TGCGCCAGCAGCCAAGATCTTCCTCTATCCCCCTCTAGCACAGATACGCAGTATTTT,CASSQDLPLSPSSTDTQYF
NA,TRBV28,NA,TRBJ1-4,TGTGCCAGCAGTTCAGGGTTAACTAATGAAAAACTGTTTTTT,CASSSGLTNEKLFF
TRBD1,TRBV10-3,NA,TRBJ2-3,TGTGCCATCAACATGGGACAGGGGAGCACAGATACGCAGTATTTT,CAINMGQGSTDTQYF